The clone carrying this TCR beta chain was observed a single time. The sample originates from a study of T cell repertoires in cytomegalovirus infection. The V end was cut by 10 bases, the J end by 2 bases, with 12 bases between. Germline CDR1 MNHEY, CDR2 SVGEGT. This CDR3 region has 13 residues. MiXCR, applied by TCRdb to the reads, yields one record per CDR3 protein. The repertoire includes about 250,000 distinct CDR3 sequences, about 7% of them detected once, and roughly 6.5% sits in the top ten. The sequenced sample was PBMCs. J is TRBJ2-1 and V is TRBV6-2 or TRBV6-3, with D unclear. This receptor was obtained from a human donor in good health (CMV status not recorded). Some clones in this sample may be carry-over from other donors' samples. The CDR3 DNA sequence: TGTGCCACCGACTCTAGGGCCTACAATGAGCAGTTCTTC. Residues: CATDSRAYNEQFF.